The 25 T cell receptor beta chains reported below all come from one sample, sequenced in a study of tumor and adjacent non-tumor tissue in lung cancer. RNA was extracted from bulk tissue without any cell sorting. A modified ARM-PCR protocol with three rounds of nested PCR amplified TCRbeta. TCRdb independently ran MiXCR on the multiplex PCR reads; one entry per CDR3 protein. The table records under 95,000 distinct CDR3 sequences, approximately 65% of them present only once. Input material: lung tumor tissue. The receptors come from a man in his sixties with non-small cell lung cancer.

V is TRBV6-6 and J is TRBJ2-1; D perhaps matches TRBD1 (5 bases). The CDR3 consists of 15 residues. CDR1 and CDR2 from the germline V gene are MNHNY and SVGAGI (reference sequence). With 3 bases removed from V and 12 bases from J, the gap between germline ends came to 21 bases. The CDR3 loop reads CASSYFAGMDKGQFF. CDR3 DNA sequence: TGTGCCAGCAGTTATTTTGCAGGGATGGACAAAGGGCAGTTCTTC.

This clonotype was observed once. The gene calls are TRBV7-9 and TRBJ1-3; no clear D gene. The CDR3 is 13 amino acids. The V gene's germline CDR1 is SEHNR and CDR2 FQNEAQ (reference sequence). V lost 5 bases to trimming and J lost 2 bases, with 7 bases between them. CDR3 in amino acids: CASSVETGNTIYF. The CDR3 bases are TGTGCCAGCAGCGTAGAAACTGGAAACACCATATATTTT. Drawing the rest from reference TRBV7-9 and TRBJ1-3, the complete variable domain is DTGVSQNPRHKITKRGQNVTFRCDPISEHNRLYWYRQTLGQGPEFLTYFQNEAQLEKSRLLSDRFSAERPKGSFSTLEIQRTEQGDSAMYLCASSVETGNTIYFGEGSWLTVV.

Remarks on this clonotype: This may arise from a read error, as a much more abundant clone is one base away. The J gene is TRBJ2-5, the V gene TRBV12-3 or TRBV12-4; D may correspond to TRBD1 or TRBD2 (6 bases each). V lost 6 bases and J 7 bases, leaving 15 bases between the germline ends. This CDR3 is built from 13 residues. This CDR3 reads CASRWGRGGTQYF. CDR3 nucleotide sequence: TGTGCCAGCAGGTGGGGGCGGGGAGGGACCCAGTACTTC.

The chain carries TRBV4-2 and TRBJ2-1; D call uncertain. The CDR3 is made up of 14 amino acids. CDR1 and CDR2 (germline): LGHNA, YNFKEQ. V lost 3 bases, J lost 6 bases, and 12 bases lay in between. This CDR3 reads CASSQGRIFNEQFF. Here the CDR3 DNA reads TGTGCCAGCAGCCAGGGTCGGATCTTCAATGAGCAGTTCTTC.

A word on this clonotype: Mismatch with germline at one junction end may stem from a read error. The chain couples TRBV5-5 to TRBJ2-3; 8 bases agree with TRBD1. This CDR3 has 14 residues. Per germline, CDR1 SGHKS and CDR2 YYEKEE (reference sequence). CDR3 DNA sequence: TGTGTCAGCAGTTTGGACAGGGCCACAGATACCCAGTATTTT. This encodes CVSSLDRATDTQYF.

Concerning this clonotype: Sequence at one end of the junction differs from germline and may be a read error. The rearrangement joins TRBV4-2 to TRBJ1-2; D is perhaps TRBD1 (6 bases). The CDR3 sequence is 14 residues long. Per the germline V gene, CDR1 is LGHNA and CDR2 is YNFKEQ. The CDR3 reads CASSSGATNNGYTF. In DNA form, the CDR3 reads TGTGCCAGCTCCTCGGGGGCCACTAACAATGGCTACACCTTC.

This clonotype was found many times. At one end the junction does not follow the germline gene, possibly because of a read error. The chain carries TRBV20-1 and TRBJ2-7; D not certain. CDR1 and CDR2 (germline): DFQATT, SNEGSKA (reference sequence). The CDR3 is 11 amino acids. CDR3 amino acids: CSASLASHQQF. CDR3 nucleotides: TGCAGTGCTAGTTTGGCGTCCCATCAACAGTTC.

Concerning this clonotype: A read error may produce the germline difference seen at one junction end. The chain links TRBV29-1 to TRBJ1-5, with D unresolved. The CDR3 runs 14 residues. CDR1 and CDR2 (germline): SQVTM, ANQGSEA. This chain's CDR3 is CSAADGHNNQPQHF. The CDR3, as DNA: TGCAGCGCAGCAGACGGTCACAACAATCAACCCCAGCATTTT.

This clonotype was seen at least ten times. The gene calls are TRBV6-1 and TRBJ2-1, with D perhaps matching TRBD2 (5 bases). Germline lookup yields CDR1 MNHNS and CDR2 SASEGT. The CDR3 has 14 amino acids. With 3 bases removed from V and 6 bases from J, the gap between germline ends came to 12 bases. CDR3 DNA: TGTGCCAGCAGTGATTACGGGGTCAGCAATGAGCAGTTCTTC. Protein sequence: CASSDYGVSNEQFF.

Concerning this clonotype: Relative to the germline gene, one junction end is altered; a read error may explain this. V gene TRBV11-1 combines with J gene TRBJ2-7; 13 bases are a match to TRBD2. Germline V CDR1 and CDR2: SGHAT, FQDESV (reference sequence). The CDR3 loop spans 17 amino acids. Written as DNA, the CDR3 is TGTGCGAGCAGCACGCCGGGACTAGCGGGGCCCTTCCGTGAGCAGTACTTC. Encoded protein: CASSTPGLAGPFREQYF.

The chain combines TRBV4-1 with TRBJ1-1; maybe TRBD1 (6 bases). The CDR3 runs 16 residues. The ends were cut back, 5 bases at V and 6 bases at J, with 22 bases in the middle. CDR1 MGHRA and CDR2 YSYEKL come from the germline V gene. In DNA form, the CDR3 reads TGCGCCAGCAGCAAGAACCCACAGGGCCCTAGGGCTGAAGCTTTCTTT. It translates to CASSKNPQGPRAEAFF.

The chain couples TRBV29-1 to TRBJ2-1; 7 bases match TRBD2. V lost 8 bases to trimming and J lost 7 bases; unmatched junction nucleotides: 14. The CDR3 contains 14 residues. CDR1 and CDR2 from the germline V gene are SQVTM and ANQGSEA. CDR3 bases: TGCAGCATCTCGACTAGCAGCTGGGGGAATGAGCAGTTCTTC. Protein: CSISTSSWGNEQFF.

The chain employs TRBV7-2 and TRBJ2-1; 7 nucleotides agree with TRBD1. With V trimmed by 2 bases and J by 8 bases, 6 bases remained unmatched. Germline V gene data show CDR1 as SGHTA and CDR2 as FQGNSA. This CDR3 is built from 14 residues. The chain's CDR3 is CASSLRQGWDEQFF. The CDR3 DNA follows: TGTGCCAGCAGCTTACGACAGGGCTGGGATGAGCAGTTCTTC.

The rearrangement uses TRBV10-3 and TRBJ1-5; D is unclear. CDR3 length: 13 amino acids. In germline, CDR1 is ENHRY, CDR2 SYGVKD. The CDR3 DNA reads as TGTGTCATGAGGGAGGGAGACAATCAGCCCCAGCATTTT. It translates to CVMREGDNQPQHF.

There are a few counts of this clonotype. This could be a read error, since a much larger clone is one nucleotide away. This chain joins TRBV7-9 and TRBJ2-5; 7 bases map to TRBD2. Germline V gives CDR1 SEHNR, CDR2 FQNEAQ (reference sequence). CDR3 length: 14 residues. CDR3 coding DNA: TGTGCCAGCAGCTTATTCCAGGCGGGAGAGACCCGGTACTTC. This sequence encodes CASSLFQAGETRYF.

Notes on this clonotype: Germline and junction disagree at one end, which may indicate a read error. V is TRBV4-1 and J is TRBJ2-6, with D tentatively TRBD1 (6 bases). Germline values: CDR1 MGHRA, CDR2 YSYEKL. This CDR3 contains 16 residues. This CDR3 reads CASSLTGFSGAKVLTF. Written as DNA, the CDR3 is TGCGCCAGCAGCCTGACAGGCTTCTCTGGGGCCAAGGTCCTGACTTTC.

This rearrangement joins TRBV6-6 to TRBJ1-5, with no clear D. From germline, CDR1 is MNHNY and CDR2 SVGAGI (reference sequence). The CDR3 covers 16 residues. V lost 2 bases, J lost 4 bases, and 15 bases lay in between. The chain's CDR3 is CASSYPGGYSNQPQHF. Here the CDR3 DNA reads TGTGCCAGCAGTTACCCTGGAGGATATAGTAATCAGCCCCAGCATTTT.

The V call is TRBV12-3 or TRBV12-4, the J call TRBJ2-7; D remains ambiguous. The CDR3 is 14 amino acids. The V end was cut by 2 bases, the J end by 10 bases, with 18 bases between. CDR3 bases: TGTGCCAGCAGTTTATGGGCGGACGAAGGCGAACAGTACTTC. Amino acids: CASSLWADEGEQYF.

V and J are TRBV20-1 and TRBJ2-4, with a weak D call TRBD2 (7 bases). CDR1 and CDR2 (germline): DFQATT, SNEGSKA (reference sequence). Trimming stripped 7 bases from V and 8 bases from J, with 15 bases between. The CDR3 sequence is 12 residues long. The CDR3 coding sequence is TGCAGTGTCTTCAGGGGAGGGGACATTCAGTACTTC. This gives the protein CSVFRGGDIQYF.

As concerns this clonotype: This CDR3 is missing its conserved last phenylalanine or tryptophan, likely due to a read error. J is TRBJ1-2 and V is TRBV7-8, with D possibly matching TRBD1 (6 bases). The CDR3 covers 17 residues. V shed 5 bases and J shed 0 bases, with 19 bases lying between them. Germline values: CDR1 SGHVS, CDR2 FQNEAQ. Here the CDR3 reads CASSPPHAGHTNYGYTL. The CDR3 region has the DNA TGTGCCAGCAGCCCACCCCATGCGGGACACACTAACTATGGCTACACCTTA.

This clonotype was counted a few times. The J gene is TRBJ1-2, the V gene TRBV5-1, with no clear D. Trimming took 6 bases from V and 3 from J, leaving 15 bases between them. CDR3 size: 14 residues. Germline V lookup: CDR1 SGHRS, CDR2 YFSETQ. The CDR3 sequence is CASNYEGSDYGYTF. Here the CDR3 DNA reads TGCGCCAGCAATTACGAGGGTTCCGACTATGGCTACACCTTC.

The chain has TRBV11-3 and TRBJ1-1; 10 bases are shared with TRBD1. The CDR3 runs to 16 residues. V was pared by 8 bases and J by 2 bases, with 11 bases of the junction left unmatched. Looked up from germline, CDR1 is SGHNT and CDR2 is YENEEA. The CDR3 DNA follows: TGTGCCAGCTCGATGGGACAGGGGTTTGGCAACACTGAAGCTTTCTTT. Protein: CASSMGQGFGNTEAFF.

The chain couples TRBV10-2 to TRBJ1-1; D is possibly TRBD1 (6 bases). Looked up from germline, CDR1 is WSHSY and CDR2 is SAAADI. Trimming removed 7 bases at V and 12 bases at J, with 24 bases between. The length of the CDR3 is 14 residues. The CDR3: CASKLRGENTETFF. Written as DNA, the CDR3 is TGCGCCAGCAAACTTAGGGGGGAGAACACCGAGACTTTCTTT.

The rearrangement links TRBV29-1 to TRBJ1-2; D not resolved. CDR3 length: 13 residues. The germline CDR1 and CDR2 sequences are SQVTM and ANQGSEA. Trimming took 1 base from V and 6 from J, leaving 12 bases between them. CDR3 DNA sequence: TGCAGCGTTGAAGTTAGCTCGATCCATGGCTACACCTTC. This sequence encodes CSVEVSSIHGYTF.

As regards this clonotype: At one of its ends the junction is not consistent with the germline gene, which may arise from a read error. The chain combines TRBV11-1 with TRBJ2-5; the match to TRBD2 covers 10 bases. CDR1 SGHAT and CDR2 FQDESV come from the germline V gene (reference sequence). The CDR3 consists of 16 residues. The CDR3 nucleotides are TGTGCCAGCAGTAGACGGAGCGGGAGGGCCCCAGAGACCCAGTATTTC. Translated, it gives CASSRRSGRAPETQYF.